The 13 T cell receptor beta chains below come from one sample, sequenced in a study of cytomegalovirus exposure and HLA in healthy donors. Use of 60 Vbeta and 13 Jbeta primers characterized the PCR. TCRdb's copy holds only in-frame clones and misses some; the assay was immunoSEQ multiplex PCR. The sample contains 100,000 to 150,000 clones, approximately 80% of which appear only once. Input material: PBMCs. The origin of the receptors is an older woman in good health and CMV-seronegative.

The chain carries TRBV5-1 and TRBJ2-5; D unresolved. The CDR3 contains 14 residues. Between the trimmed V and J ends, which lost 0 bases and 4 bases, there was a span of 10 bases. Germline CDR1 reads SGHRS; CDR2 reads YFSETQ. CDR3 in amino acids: CASSLGDFGETQYF. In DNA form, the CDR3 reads TGCGCCAGCAGCTTGGGAGACTTTGGAGAGACCCAGTACTTC.

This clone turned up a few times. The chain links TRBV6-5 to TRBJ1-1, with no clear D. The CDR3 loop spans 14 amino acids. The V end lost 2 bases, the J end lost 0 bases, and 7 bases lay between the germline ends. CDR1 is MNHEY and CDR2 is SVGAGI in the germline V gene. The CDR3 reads CASSYGRLNTEAFF. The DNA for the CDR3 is TGTGCCAGCAGTTACGGCAGGCTGAACACTGAAGCTTTCTTT.

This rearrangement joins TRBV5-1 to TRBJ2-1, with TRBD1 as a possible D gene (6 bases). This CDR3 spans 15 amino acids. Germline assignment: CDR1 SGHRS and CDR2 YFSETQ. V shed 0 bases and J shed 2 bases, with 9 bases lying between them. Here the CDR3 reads CASSLDGTPYNEQFF. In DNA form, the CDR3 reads TGCGCCAGCAGCTTGGATGGGACACCCTACAATGAGCAGTTCTTC.

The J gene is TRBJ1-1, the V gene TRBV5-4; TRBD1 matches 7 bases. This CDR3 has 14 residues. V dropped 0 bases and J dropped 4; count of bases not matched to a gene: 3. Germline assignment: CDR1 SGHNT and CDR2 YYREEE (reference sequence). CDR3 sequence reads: CASSLAGGITEAFF. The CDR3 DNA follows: TGTGCCAGCAGCTTGGCAGGGGGTATCACTGAAGCTTTCTTT.

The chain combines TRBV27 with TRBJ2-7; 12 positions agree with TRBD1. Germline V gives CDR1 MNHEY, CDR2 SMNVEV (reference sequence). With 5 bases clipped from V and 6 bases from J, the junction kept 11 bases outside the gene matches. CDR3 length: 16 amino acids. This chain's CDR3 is CASSGYRDRGLSEQYF. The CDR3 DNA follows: TGTGCCAGCAGTGGGTACCGGGACAGGGGGCTCTCCGAGCAGTACTTC.

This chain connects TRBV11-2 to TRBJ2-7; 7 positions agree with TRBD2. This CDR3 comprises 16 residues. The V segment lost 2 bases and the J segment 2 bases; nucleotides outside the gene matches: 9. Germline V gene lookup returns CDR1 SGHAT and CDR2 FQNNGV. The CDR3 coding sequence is TGTGCCAGCAGCTTACCCGGAGGAGCGGGGACCTACGAGCAGTACTTC. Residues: CASSLPGGAGTYEQYF.

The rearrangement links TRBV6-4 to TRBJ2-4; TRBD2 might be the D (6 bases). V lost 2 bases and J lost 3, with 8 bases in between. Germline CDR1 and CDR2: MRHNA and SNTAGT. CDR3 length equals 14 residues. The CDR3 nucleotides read TGTGCCAGCAGTGACGGGGGAGGCAAAAACATTCAGTACTTC. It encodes CASSDGGGKNIQYF.

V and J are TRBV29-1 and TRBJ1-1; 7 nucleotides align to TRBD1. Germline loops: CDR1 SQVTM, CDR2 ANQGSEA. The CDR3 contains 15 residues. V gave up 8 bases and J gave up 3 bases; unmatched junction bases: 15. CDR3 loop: CSTTTRQGVYTEAFF. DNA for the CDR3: TGCAGCACAACCACTCGACAGGGAGTGTACACTGAAGCTTTCTTT.

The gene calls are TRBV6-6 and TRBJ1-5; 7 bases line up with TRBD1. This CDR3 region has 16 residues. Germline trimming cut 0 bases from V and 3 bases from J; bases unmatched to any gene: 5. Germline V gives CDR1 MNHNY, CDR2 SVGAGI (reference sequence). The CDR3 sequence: CASSYSAGGNNQPQHF. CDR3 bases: TGTGCCAGCAGTTACTCCGCAGGGGGGAACAATCAGCCCCAGCATTTT.

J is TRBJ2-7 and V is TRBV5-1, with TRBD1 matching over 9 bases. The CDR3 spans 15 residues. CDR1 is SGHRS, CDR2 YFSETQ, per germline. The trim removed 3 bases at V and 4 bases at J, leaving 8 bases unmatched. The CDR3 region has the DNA TGCGCCAGCAGCTCAGACAGGGGGGGTCGGTACGAGCAGTACTTC. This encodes CASSSDRGGRYEQYF.

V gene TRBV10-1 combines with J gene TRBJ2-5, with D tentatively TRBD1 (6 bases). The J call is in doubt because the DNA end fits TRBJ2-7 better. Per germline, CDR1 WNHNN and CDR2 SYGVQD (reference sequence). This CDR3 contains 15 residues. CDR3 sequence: CASSESGQPAYEQYF. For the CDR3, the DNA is TGCGCCAGCAGTGAGTCAGGACAGCCCGCCTACGAGCAGTACTTC.

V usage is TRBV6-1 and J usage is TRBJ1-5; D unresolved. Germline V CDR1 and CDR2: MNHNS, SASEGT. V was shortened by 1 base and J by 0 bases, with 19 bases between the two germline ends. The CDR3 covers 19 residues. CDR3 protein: CASSEGMGRGSFSNQPQHF. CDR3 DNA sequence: TGTGCCAGCAGTGAAGGGATGGGGAGAGGTTCTTTTAGCAATCAGCCCCAGCATTTT.

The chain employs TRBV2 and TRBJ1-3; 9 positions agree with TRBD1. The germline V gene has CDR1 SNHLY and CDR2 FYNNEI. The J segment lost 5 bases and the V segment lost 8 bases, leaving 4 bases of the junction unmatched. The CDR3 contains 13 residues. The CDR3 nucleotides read TGTGCCAGCGAGGGACAGGGAAGAAACACCATATATTTT. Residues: CASEGQGRNTIYF.